This T cell receptor beta chain is drawn from a study of cytomegalovirus exposure and HLA in healthy donors. Study details: The Caucasian-associated ancestry cluster held roughly 80% of around 380 genotyped donors.

The PCR ran on 60 Vbeta and 13 Jbeta primers. TCRdb keeps only in-frame clones here, not all; method: immunoSEQ multiplex PCR. The repertoire has about 200,000 clones, 79% of them found once; the top ten carry under 2%. Per the germline V gene, CDR1 is SGHAT and CDR2 is FQNNGV. V was shortened by 2 bases and J by 3 bases, with 10 bases between the two germline ends. This CDR3 is built from 15 residues. Source material: PBMCs. The chain carries TRBV11-2 and TRBJ2-2; unclear D gene. The sequence was collected from a girl aged 5-17 years in good health and CMV-seropositive. The CDR3: CASSLTLADTGELFF. CDR3 nucleotide sequence: TGTGCCAGCAGCTTAACTCTGGCGGACACCGGGGAGCTGTTTTTT.